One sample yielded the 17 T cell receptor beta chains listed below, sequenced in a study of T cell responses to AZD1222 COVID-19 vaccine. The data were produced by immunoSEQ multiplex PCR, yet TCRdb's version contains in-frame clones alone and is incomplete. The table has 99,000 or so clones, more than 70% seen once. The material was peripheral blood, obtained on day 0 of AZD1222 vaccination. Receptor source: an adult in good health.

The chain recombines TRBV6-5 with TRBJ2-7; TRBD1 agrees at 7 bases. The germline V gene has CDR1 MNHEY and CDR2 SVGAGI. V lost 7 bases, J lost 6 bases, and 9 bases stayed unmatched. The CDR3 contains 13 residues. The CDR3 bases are TGTGCCAGCACCGCACAGGGGAACGGCGAGCAGTACTTC. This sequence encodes CASTAQGNGEQYF.

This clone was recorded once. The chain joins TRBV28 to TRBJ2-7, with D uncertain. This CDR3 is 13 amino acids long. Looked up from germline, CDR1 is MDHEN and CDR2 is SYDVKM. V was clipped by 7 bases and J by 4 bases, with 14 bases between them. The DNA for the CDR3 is TGTGCCAGCAAGGCCCGGGCCGGGTACGAGCAGTACTTC. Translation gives CASKARAGYEQYF.

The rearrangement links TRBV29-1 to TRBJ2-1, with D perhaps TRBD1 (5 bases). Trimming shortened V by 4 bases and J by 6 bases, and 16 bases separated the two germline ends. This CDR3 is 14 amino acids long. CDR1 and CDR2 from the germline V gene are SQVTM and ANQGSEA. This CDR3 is CSVGFKGPGNEQFF. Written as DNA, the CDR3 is TGCAGCGTTGGATTCAAGGGGCCGGGCAATGAGCAGTTCTTC.

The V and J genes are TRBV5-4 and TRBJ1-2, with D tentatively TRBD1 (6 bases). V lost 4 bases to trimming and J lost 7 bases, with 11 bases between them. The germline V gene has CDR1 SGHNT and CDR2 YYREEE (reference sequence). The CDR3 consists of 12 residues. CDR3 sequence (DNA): TGTGCCAGCAGCGGCGGACAGTTTGGCTACACCTTC. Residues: CASSGGQFGYTF.

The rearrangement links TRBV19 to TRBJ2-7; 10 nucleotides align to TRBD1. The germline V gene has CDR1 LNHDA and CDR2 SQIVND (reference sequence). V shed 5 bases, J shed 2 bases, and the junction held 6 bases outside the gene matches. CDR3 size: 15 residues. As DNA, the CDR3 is TGTGCCAGTAGTGTGCCGGGACAGGGGACCTACGAGCAGTACTTC. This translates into CASSVPGQGTYEQYF.

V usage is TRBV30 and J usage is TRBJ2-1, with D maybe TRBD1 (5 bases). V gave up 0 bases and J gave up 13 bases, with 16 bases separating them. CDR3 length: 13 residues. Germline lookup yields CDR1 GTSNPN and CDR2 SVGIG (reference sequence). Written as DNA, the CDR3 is TGTGCCTGGAGTGTATTGGGGTTAGGGGAACAGTTCTTC. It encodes CAWSVLGLGEQFF.

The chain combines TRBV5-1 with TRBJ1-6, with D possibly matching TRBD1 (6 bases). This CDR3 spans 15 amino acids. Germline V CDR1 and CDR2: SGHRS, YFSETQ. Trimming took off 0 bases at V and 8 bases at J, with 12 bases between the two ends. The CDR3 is CASSLVGGRDSPLHF. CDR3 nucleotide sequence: TGCGCCAGCAGCTTGGTTGGGGGGCGCGATTCACCCCTCCACTTT.

CDR3 in amino acids: CASSPGGFEKLFF. For the CDR3, the DNA is TGTGCCAGCAGCCCAGGGGGCTTTGAAAAACTGTTTTTT. J is TRBJ1-4 and V is TRBV3-1 (or the pseudogene TRBV3-2); 8 bases are shared with TRBD1. The CDR3 contains 13 residues. Germline trimming cut 4 bases from V and 7 bases from J; bases unmatched to any gene: 2. Germline assignment: CDR1 LGHDT and CDR2 YNNKEL (reference sequence).

CDR3 nucleotide sequence: TGCAGTGCCAGTGGCGGCTGGGATGGGGAGCTGTTTTTT. Its translation: CSASGGWDGELFF. This chain connects TRBV20-1 to TRBJ2-2; D call uncertain. There are 13 residues in the CDR3. CDR1 and CDR2 from the germline V gene are DFQATT and SNEGSKA (reference sequence). Trimming removed 6 bases from V and 8 bases from J, with 16 bases in between.

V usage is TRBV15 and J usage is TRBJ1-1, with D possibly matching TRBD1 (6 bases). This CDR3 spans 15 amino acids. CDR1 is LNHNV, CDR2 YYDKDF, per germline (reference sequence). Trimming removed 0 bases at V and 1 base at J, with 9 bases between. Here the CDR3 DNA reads TGTGCCACCAGCAGAGATCGGACAGAGAACACTGAAGCTTTCTTT. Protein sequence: CATSRDRTENTEAFF.

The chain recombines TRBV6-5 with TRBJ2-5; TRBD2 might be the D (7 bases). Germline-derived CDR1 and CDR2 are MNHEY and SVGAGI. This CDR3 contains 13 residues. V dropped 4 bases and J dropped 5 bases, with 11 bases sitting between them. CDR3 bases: TGTGCCAGCAGTTTAGGGGGGGAGGAGACCCAGTACTTC. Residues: CASSLGGEETQYF.

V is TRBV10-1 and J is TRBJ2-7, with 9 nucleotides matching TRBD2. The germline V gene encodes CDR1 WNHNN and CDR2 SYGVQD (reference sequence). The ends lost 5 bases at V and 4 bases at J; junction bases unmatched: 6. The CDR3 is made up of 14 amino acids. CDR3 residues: CASSPVSGSYEQYF. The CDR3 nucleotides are TGCGCCAGCAGTCCGGTTAGCGGGAGTTACGAGCAGTACTTC.

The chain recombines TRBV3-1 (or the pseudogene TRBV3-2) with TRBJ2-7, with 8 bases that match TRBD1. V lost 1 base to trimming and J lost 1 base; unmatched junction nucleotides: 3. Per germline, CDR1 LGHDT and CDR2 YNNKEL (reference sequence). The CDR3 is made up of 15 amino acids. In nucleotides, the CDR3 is TGTGCCAGCAGCCAAGCGCAGGGGGCGTCCTACGAGCAGTACTTC. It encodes CASSQAQGASYEQYF.

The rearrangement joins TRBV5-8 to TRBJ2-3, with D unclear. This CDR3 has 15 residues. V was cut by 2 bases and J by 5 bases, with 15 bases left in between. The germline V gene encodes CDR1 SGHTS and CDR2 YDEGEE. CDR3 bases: TGTGCCAGCAGCTTTCGCGCTAGTAGTTTAGATACGCAGTATTTT. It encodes CASSFRASSLDTQYF. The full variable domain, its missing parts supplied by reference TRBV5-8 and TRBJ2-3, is EAGVTQSPTHLIKTRGQQATLRCSPISGHTSVYWYQQALGLGLQFLLWYDEGEERNRGNFPPRFSGRQFPNYSSELNVNALELEDSALYLCASSFRASSLDTQYFGPGTRLTVL.

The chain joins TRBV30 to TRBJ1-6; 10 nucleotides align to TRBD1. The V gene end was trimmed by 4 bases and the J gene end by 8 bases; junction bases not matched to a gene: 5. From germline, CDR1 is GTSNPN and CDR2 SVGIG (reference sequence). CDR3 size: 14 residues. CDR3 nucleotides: TGTGCCTGGATCCGGGACAGGGGACATTCACCCCTCCACTTT. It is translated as CAWIRDRGHSPLHF.

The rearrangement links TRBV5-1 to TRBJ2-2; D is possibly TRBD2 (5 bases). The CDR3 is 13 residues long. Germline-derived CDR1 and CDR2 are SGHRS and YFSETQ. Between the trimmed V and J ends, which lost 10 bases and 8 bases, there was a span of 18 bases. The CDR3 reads CASGGGLGGELFF. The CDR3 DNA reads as TGCGCCTCCGGTGGCGGGCTAGGAGGGGAGCTGTTTTTT.

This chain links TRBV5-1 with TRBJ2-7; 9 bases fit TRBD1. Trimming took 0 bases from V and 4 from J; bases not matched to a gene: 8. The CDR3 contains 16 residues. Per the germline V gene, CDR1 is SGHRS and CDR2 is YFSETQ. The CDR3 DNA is TGCGCCAGCAGCTTGGATCAGGACAGGGGAAAGTACGAGCAGTACTTC. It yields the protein CASSLDQDRGKYEQYF. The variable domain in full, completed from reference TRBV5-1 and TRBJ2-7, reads KAGVTQTPRYLIKTRGQQVTLSCSPISGHRSVSWYQQTPGQGLQFLFEYFSETQRNKGNFPGRFSGRQFSNSRSEMNVSTLELGDSALYLCASSLDQDRGKYEQYFGPGTRLTVT.